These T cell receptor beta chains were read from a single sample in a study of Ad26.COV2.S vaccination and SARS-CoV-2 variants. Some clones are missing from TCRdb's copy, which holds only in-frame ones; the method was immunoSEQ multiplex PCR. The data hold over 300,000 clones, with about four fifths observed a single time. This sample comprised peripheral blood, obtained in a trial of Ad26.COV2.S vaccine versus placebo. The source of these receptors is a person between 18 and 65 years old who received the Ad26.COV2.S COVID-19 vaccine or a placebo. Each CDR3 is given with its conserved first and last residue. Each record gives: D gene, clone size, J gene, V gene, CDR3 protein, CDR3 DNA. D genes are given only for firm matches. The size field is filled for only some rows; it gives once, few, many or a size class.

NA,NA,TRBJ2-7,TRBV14,CASSRTAGSFPYEQYF,TGTGCCAGCAGCCGGACGGCCGGTAGTTTCCCCTACGAGCAGTACTTC
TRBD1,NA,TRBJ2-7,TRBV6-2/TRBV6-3,CASSPGGTGSYEQYF,TGTGCCAGCAGCCCCGGGGGGACAGGGTCCTACGAGCAGTACTTC
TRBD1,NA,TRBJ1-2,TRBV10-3,CAISGGGHTEGYTF,TGTGCCATCAGTGGAGGGGGCCACACGGAAGGCTACACCTTC
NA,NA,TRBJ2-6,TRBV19,CASSDSHYAGANVLTF,TGTGCCAGTAGCGATTCGCATTATGCTGGGGCCAACGTCCTGACTTTC
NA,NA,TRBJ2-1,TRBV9,CASSVSALSSNEQFF,TGTGCCAGCAGCGTTAGCGCCCTCTCCTCCAATGAGCAGTTCTTC
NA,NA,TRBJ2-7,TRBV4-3,CASSPTPGQGSYEQYF,TGCGCCAGCAGCCCCACCCCAGGGCAGGGGTCCTACGAGCAGTACTTC
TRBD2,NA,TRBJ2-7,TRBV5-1,CASSASTSGGISEQYF,TGCGCCAGCAGCGCGTCAACTAGCGGGGGCATTTCCGAGCAGTACTTC
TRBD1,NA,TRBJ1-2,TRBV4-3,CASSPRQGSYGYTF,TGCGCCAGCAGCCCTAGACAGGGCTCCTATGGCTACACCTTC
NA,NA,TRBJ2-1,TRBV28,CASSLLGAQGEQFF,TGTGCCAGCAGTTTACTGGGGGCGCAGGGGGAGCAGTTCTTC
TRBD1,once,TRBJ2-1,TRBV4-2,CASSQEDRVTNNEQFF,TGTGCCAGCAGCCAAGAAGACAGGGTGACGAACAATGAGCAGTTCTTC
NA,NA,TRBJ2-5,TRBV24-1,CATSDPPPKETQYF,TGTGCCACCAGTGATCCCCCCCCCAAAGAGACCCAGTACTTC
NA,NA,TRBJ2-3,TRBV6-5,CATRWGAYTQYF,TGTGCCACCCGATGGGGTGCGTATACGCAGTATTTT
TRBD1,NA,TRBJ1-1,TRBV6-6,CASSHLTGDTEAFF,TGTGCCAGCAGTCACCTGACAGGGGACACTGAAGCTTTCTTT
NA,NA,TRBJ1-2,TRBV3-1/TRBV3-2,CASSVNTNYGYTF,TGTGCCAGCAGCGTTAATACTAACTATGGCTACACCTTC
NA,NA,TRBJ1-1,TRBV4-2,CASSLVRDGTEAFF,TGTGCCAGCAGCCTCGTCAGGGACGGCACTGAAGCTTTCTTT
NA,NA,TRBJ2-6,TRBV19,CASTLAAAGANVLTF,TGTGCCAGTACCTTGGCAGCGGCTGGGGCCAACGTCCTGACTTTC
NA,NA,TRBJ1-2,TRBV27,CASRGLDSLYGYTF,TGTGCCAGCAGGGGGCTAGACAGCCTCTATGGCTACACCTTC
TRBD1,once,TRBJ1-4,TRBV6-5,CASSRTTGTKEKLFF,TGTGCCAGCAGCCGAACGACAGGGACTAAGGAAAAACTGTTTTTT
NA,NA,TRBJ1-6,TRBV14,CASSRLGSSPLHF,TGTGCCAGCAGCCGGCTGGGGAGTTCACCCCTCCACTTT
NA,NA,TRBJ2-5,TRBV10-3,CAISGAGRETQYF,TGTGCCATCAGTGGAGCAGGGAGAGAGACCCAGTACTTC
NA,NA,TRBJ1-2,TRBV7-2,CASSYFRQADGYTF,TGTGCCAGCAGCTATTTTAGACAGGCGGATGGCTACACCTTC
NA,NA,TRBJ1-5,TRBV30,CAWNRGQRNQPQHF,TGTGCCTGGAACCGTGGGCAGCGGAATCAGCCCCAGCATTTT
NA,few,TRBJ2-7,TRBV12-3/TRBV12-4,CASSSTGRAEQYF,TGTGCCAGCAGTTCGACAGGGAGGGCCGAGCAGTACTTC
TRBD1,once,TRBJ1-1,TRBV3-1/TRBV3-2,CASSYGTGGFTEAFF,TGTGCCAGCAGCTACGGGACAGGGGGCTTCACTGAAGCTTTCTTT
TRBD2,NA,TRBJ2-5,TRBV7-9,CASSLARGGTLYQETQYF,TGTGCCAGCAGCTTAGCACGCGGGGGGACCCTGTACCAAGAGACCCAGTACTTC
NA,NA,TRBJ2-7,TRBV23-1,CASSPSIRDIPEEYF,TGCGCCAGCAGTCCATCAATTCGGGACATCCCTGAGGAGTACTTC
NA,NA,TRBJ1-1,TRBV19,CASSELLGRGNTEAFF,TGTGCCAGTAGCGAACTTCTAGGGAGGGGGAACACTGAAGCTTTCTTT
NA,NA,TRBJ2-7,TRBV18,CASSPTPPSSYEQYF,TGTGCCAGCTCACCGACCCCACCTAGCTCCTACGAGCAGTACTTC
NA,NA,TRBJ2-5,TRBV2,CATRTSETQYF,TGTGCCACCCGGACCTCAGAGACCCAGTACTTC
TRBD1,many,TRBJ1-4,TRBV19,CASSYRGGEKLFF,TGTGCCAGTAGTTACAGGGGTGGGGAAAAACTGTTTTTT
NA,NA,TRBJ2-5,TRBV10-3,CAIRQTAQETQYF,TGTGCCATCAGGCAGACAGCACAAGAGACCCAGTACTTC
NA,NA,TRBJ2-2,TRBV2,CASSSGVSNTGELFF,TGTGCCAGCAGTTCCGGCGTTTCGAACACCGGGGAGCTGTTTTTT
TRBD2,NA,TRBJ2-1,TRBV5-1,CASSLEASGGYNEQFF,TGCGCCAGCAGCTTGGAGGCCAGCGGGGGGTACAATGAGCAGTTCTTC
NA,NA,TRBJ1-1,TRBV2,CASGTTEAFF,TGTGCCAGCGGGACAACTGAAGCTTTCTTT
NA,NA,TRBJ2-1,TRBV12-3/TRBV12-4,CASTRLGNEQFF,TGTGCCAGCACCCGGCTGGGAAATGAGCAGTTCTTC
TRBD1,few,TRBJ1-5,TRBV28,CASNTGTEGNQPQHF,TGTGCCAGCAATACCGGGACAGAAGGCAATCAGCCCCAGCATTTT
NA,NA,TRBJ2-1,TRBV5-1,CASSPQGGEQFF,TGCGCCAGCAGCCCACAGGGTGGTGAGCAGTTCTTC
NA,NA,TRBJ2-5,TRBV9,CASSVEGLGETQYF,TGTGCCAGCAGCGTAGAGGGGCTGGGAGAGACCCAGTACTTC
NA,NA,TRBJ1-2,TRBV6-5,CASSYGGGGNGYTF,TGTGCCAGCAGTTACGGAGGCGGGGGGAATGGCTACACCTTC
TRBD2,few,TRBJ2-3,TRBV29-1,CSAGLAGARWDTQYF,TGCAGCGCAGGACTAGCGGGAGCGAGATGGGATACGCAGTATTTT
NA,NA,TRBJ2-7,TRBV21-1,CASSKCDASSYEQYF,TGTGCCAGCAGCAAATGTGACGCGAGCTCCTACGAGCAGTACTTC
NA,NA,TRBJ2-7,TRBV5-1,CASSKSTGVYEQYF,TGCGCCAGCAGTAAAAGCACTGGAGTCTACGAGCAGTACTTC
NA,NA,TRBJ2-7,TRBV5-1,CASSVSGTDIEQYF,TGCGCCAGCAGCGTGTCCGGGACGGACATTGAGCAGTACTTC
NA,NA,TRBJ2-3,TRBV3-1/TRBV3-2,CASSSRVVPDTQYF,TGTGCCAGCAGCAGCAGGGTGGTGCCAGATACGCAGTATTTT
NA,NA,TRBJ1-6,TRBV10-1,CASKEGDNSPLHF,TGCGCCAGCAAGGAGGGGGATAATTCACCCCTCCACTTT
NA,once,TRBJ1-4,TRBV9,CASSVTSGGYEKLFF,TGTGCCAGCAGCGTAACTAGCGGGGGGTATGAAAAACTGTTTTTT